Here is one T cell receptor (beta chain) with its context. Its antigen remains unidentified. The sample comes from a study of CD8+ T cells in alopecia areata. The treatment is: oral pan-JAK inhibitor, 5-10 mg twice daily. Findings and caveats of the study: With tofacitinib ongoing, many expanded lesional clones persisted in both scalp and blood.

RNA extraction was followed by reverse transcription into cDNA, which acted as the sequencing template. The repertoire was sequenced with immunoSEQ multiplex PCR; TCRdb's copy has only in-frame clones and lacks some. The sample includes 150,000 to 200,000 clones, approximately 52% of them seen just once. The CDR3 is 15 residues long. Germline V lookup: CDR1 MGHRA, CDR2 YSYEKL. The V gene lost 1 base and the J gene lost 7 bases, with 11 bases spanning the gap. The chain couples TRBV4-1 to TRBJ1-6; the D is unclear. The sample consisted of CD4+ T cells sorted from blood, taken around week 55, from a patient treated with tofacitinib. The receptor was derived from a human donor with alopecia areata. CDR3 region: CASSQVGSGNSPLHF. The CDR3, as DNA: TGCGCCAGCAGCCAAGTAGGCTCTGGCAATTCACCCCTCCACTTT.